This T cell receptor (beta chain) is from a study of blood T cell repertoires in COVID-19 (dated by TCRdb to 2018 to 2021). Background on the whole study: Samples covering the acute and convalescent phases of COVID-19 were provided by collaborators in the United States, Italy and Spain. The dataset comprised deeply sampled blood TCRbeta repertoires from subjects exposed to, actively infected with, or recovered from COVID-19. The samples were drawn from two sources: the first 160 participants of the ongoing ImmuneRACE study, and fewer than 1,500 subjects contributed by 6 global collaborators. The repertoires were released in a freely available public database intended as a resource for research on the immune response to SARS-CoV-2. Where available, HLA class I and class II types were taken from metadata supplied by the sample provider and were not determined by assay-based typing. Nearly every sample came with metadata listing a de-identified subject ID, COVID-19 status, age in years and sex. The material from the prospective study consisted of cDNA or gDNA derived from T cells, B-cell-depleted T cells, or PBMCs.

On the study overall, not on this receptor specifically: The quantity of clinical and demographic metadata differed by source and by participant and was supplied without curation.

Collaborating institutions collected whole blood in K2EDTA tubes following their own protocols. For TCRbeta analysis, collaborator samples were shipped as frozen whole blood, as isolated PBMCs, or as DNA extracted from either sample type. TCRbeta CDR3 regions were amplified from genomic DNA using the immunoSEQ Assay, a bias-controlled multiplex PCR. The published analysis was carried out like this. Within the assay, amplification of reference gene primers was used to estimate how many nucleated cells each sample contained. To quantify the absolute abundance of each unique TCRbeta CDR3 rearrangement, sequence reads were collapsed and filtered. For each sample, productive Simpson clonality was calculated as the square root of Simpson's diversity index across productive rearrangements. Imported from immuneACCESS, the table was reduced by TCRdb to in-frame sequences with V and J called. These copies leave out some clones; in studies compared against another copy, an unresolved V gene accounts for under half, and the cause of the remainder is not known. V, J and clone size were drawn from that table, and D and trimming were deduced from the DNA. The sample table shows 150,000 to 190,000 clones, and around 89% are seen once. The ten largest clones capture 15% of the sample.

In regard to this clone: No cognate antigen has been identified for it. Per-nucleotide qualities are absent, and no much larger clonotype sits a single base away.

Sequenced input: peripheral blood. The TCR originated in a woman aged 40 to 55 with acute or convalescent COVID-19.

The CDR3 in this case is CASRYGTGVSYEQYF. The DNA sequence follows: TGTGCCAGCAGGTATGGGACAGGGGTGAGCTACGAGCAGTACTTC. The sequence links TRBV3-1 (or the pseudogene TRBV3-2) to TRBJ2-7, with 10 middle bases fitting TRBD1. Trimming accounts for 6 bases at V and 3 bases at J, while the number of junction bases matched to no gene is 8. The germline V gene (reference sequence) gives CDR1 as LGHDT and CDR2 as YNNKEL. The CDR3, from cysteine to phenylalanine, totals 15 residues. The only DNA kept is the CDR3, 45 bases in frame from the first base.